The present T cell receptor beta chain was sequenced within a study of shared clonotypes between healthy human individuals. Study information: The cohort had two women and three men, ages 18 to 49. CD4 naive and memory got three plates each, CD8 naive two, CD8 memory one.

Between the trimmed V and J ends, which lost 6 bases and 8 bases, there was a span of 25 bases. CDR3 length: 17 residues. Several immunoSEQ plates received, in even portions, the genomic DNA of each subset. The data were produced by immunoSEQ multiplex PCR, yet TCRdb's version contains in-frame clones alone and is incomplete. The profile shows some 680,000 clones, 60% to 75% of them singletons. Memory CD4+ cells were the fraction left after CD45RA+ naive selection. Sequenced material: memory CD4+ T cells sorted from blood. Subset reported: CD45RA-negative fraction. The genes are TRBV23-1 and TRBJ2-2, with D perhaps TRBD1 (6 bases). TRBV23-1 is labeled an ORF, and its function is uncertain. The sequence was obtained from a woman in her thirties in good health. The CDR3 bases are TGCGCCAGCAGCCACGATAGGCAGGGGCCTCCGGGTGGGGAGCTGTTTTTT. This encodes CASSHDRQGPPGGELFF.